This T cell receptor (beta chain) was captured in a study of T cell changes during pregnancy in multiple sclerosis. J gave up 6 bases and V 5 bases, and 10 bases lay outside the gene matches. The germline CDR1 and CDR2 sequences are SGHVS and FNYEAQ. The CDR3 contains 15 residues. The table came from immunoSEQ multiplex PCR; TCRdb's copy has only in-frame clones and leaves some out. Of about 110,000 clones in the sample, around 93% were seen once. The rearrangement links TRBV7-6 to TRBJ2-7; 10 positions agree with TRBD2. The input for sequencing was peripheral blood, taken after pregnancy. The sequence was collected from a female donor with multiple sclerosis, enrolled in a pregnancy study. The CDR3 here is CASSRGTSESGEQYF. The CDR3 DNA is TGTGCCAGCAGCCGAGGGACTAGCGAGTCTGGCGAGCAGTACTTC.